Below, 10 T cell receptor beta chains from the same sample are listed, as sequenced in a study of cytomegalovirus exposure and HLA in healthy donors. It was with 60 Vbeta and 13 Jbeta primers that the PCR ran. Sequenced by immunoSEQ multiplex PCR; TCRdb stores in-frame clones only, minus some. This sample has some 87,000 clones, with 70% to 85% found just once. Sequenced: PBMCs. The source is a man under 40 in good health and CMV-seronegative.

This chain joins TRBV6-1 and TRBJ1-1; a possible D gene is TRBD1 (5 bases). The V gene lost 3 bases and the J gene lost 4 bases, with 12 bases spanning the gap. This CDR3 region has 14 residues. Germline CDR1 reads MNHNS; CDR2 reads SASEGT. The CDR3 sequence is CASSDGQGGTEAFF. DNA for the CDR3: TGTGCCAGCAGTGACGGGCAGGGAGGCACTGAAGCTTTCTTT.

The chain employs TRBV6-1 and TRBJ2-7, with 10 bases matching TRBD2. The CDR3 loop spans 14 amino acids. V gave up 7 bases and J gave up 5 bases; unmatched junction bases: 8. The germline V gene encodes CDR1 MNHNS and CDR2 SASEGT. This CDR3 is CASNLGLAGDEQYF. DNA of the CDR3: TGTGCCAGCAACCTAGGTCTAGCGGGGGACGAGCAGTACTTC.

The J gene is TRBJ2-2, the V gene TRBV27, with D perhaps TRBD2 (6 bases). The germline gives CDR1 MNHEY, CDR2 SMNVEV (reference sequence). The CDR3 consists of 18 residues. Trimming cost V 3 bases and J 0 bases, with 17 bases left between them. The CDR3 protein is CASSLYPGLVANTGELFF. CDR3 bases: TGTGCCAGCAGTTTGTATCCGGGACTGGTGGCGAACACCGGGGAGCTGTTTTTT.

V is TRBV19 and J is TRBJ2-7, with TRBD1 matching 11 bases. Losses at the gene ends were 4 bases for V and 4 bases for J; bases not matched to a gene: 3. CDR3 length: 14 residues. Germline CDR1 LNHDA, CDR2 SQIVND (reference sequence). The CDR3: CASSSGTGGYEQYF. CDR3 sequence (DNA): TGTGCCAGTAGTAGTGGGACAGGGGGTTACGAGCAGTACTTC. Using reference TRBV19 and TRBJ2-7 for the parts outside the CDR3, the full variable domain is DGGITQSPKYLFRKEGQNVTLSCEQNLNHDAMYWYRQDPGQGLRLIYYSQIVNDFQKGDIAEGYSVSREKKESFPLTVTSAQKNPTAFYLCASSSGTGGYEQYFGPGTRLTVT.

This clone was recorded only once. The chain uses TRBV19 and TRBJ1-1, with 9 bases matching TRBD1. V shed 4 bases and J 3 bases; nucleotides not matched to a gene: 6. Per germline, CDR1 LNHDA and CDR2 SQIVND (reference sequence). This CDR3 spans 15 amino acids. CDR3 sequence reads: CASSTGQGLDTEAFF. CDR3 coding DNA: TGTGCCAGTAGTACGGGACAGGGATTAGACACTGAAGCTTTCTTT.

The chain uses TRBV5-1 and TRBJ1-1; 10 positions match TRBD1. V gave up 4 bases and J gave up 0 bases; unmatched junction bases: 6. CDR3 size: 16 residues. Germline CDR1 SGHRS, CDR2 YFSETQ. CDR3 region: CASSPGQGILNTEAFF. The CDR3 coding sequence is TGCGCCAGCAGCCCGGGACAGGGGATATTGAACACTGAAGCTTTCTTT.

The chain joins TRBV19 to TRBJ1-6; 8 bases match TRBD1. CDR3 length: 18 amino acids. V shed 7 bases and J 0 bases; nucleotides not matched to a gene: 11. Per the germline V gene, CDR1 is LNHDA and CDR2 is SQIVND (reference sequence). The CDR3 nucleotides read TGTGCCAGTAAAGACAGGGGCTCCACGGGCTCCTATAATTCACCCCTCCACTTT. Amino acid sequence: CASKDRGSTGSYNSPLHF. Filled out from reference TRBV19 and TRBJ1-6, the complete variable domain reads DGGITQSPKYLFRKEGQNVTLSCEQNLNHDAMYWYRQDPGQGLRLIYYSQIVNDFQKGDIAEGYSVSREKKESFPLTVTSAQKNPTAFYLCASKDRGSTGSYNSPLHFGNGTRLTVT.

This chain joins TRBV11-3 and TRBJ2-7; D is unresolved. With 10 bases removed from V and 4 bases from J, the gap between germline ends came to 14 bases. This CDR3 has 12 residues. CDR1 is SGHNT, CDR2 YENEEA, per germline. The CDR3 DNA follows: TGTGCCACCGCAGTTGATCGTTACGAGCAGTACTTC. Its translation is CATAVDRYEQYF.

The rearrangement uses TRBV9 and TRBJ2-6; D is possibly TRBD2 (7 bases). Germline CDR1 SGDLS, CDR2 YYNGEE. There are 18 residues in the CDR3. V lost 5 bases, J lost 2 bases, and 20 bases lay in between. Here the CDR3 reads CASSTGAGALTGANVLTF. The CDR3 nucleotides are TGTGCCAGCAGTACCGGGGCGGGGGCCCTTACTGGGGCCAACGTCCTGACTTTC.

This clone was observed a few times. V and J are TRBV6-5 and TRBJ2-7; 8 bases align to TRBD2. Germline CDR1 and CDR2: MNHEY and SVGAGI. V gave up 5 bases and J gave up 2 bases; unmatched junction bases: 5. The CDR3 loop spans 14 amino acids. The CDR3 region has the DNA TGTGCCAGCAGTCGCGGGGGGTCCCCCTACGAGCAGTACTTC. Translated: CASSRGGSPYEQYF.